Listed below are T cell receptor beta chains from one sample, sequenced in a study of cytomegalovirus exposure and HLA in healthy donors. Sequenced by immunoSEQ multiplex PCR; TCRdb stores in-frame clones only, minus some. The sample comprises over 200,000 clones, 70% to 90% of which are singletons, and 1.3% rests with the top ten. The sample consisted of PBMCs. The source of these receptors is a human donor in good health. Both conserved end residues are part of each CDR3. The order of the fields is J gene, V gene, CDR3 protein.

TRBJ1-5,TRBV19,CASTYTGGNQPQHF
TRBJ1-1,TRBV2,CASRGTGDTEAFF
TRBJ2-1,TRBV4-1,CASSQRQVSNEQFF
TRBJ2-3,TRBV28,CASSFSTGKTDTQYF
TRBJ2-3,TRBV6-1,CASSELSSTDTQYF
TRBJ2-7,TRBV21-1,CASSKGGRRFLSTRYEQYF
TRBJ2-7,TRBV19,CASSRLAGVTYEQYF
TRBJ2-7,TRBV29-1,CSVGTVGVYEQYF
TRBJ2-7,TRBV28,CASTSAQGPPYEQYF
TRBJ1-1,TRBV7-4,CASSGRDRDVTEAFF
TRBJ1-2,TRBV7-2,CASSRRDRVYGYTF
TRBJ1-1,TRBV5-1,CASSMTGGSTEAFF
TRBJ2-3,TRBV4-2,CASRQAGHTDTQYF
TRBJ2-7,TRBV10-3,CAISESGGNPYEQYF
TRBJ2-7,TRBV5-1,CASSVGHLSSYEQYF
TRBJ2-5,TRBV19,CASRLPREREETQYF
TRBJ2-3,TRBV27,CASSSRTGVGSTQYF
TRBJ2-7,TRBV6-5,CASSYKAGRAYEQYF
TRBJ2-2,TRBV2,CASIGLAGPNTGELFF
TRBJ2-6,TRBV28,CASSWDSWSSGANVLTF
TRBJ1-4,TRBV2,CASRPGQGGEKLFF
TRBJ2-1,TRBV7-8,CASSLGRVSSYNEQFF
TRBJ1-3,TRBV4-1,CASSQLGVQGNTIYF
TRBJ1-3,TRBV27,CASSLFRTGSGNTIYF
TRBJ1-4,TRBV5-4,CASSFMGAYNEKLFF
TRBJ2-7,TRBV6-5,CASSSGMGEQYF
TRBJ2-7,TRBV25-1,CASSATDRGFEQYF
TRBJ1-3,TRBV18,CASSGSGNTIYF
-,TRBV7-2,CASSFSAGVSYEQYF
TRBJ2-1,TRBV7-9,CASSLVGLASYNEQFF
TRBJ1-4,TRBV4-2,CASSPLGGTANEKLFF
TRBJ2-1,TRBV19,CASRGQGRYNEQFF
TRBJ2-7,TRBV4-2,CASSQQGLAGAEQYF
TRBJ1-1,TRBV7-2,CASSSDRGMWNTEAFF
TRBJ2-1,TRBV15,CATSPQRSNNEQFF